These T cell receptor beta chains were read from a single sample in a study of identical twins. TCRdb reprocessed the 5' RACE reads via MiXCR and lists one record per CDR3 protein. The sample lists around 1.7 million distinct CDR3 sequences, less than 40% occurring once. The source material was cord blood. The receptors come from a newborn girl in good health. Each CDR3 is given with its conserved first and last residue. D genes are given only for firm matches. The size field is filled for only some rows; it gives once, few, many or a size class.

length	size	V	J	D	CDR3	DNA
14	.	TRBV20-1	TRBJ2-7	TRBD2	CSAIAGASSYEQYF	TGCAGTGCTATAGCGGGAGCGAGCTCCTACGAGCAGTACTTC
16	few	TRBV5-6	TRBJ2-2	.	CASSLEMVPYTGELFF	TGTGCCAGCAGCTTGGAAATGGTACCCTATACCGGGGAGCTGTTTTTT
12	few	TRBV5-5	TRBJ1-1	.	CASSALSGTAFF	TGTGCCAGCAGCGCCCTGAGCGGGACAGCTTTCTTT
16	.	TRBV27	TRBJ2-5	TRBD2	CASSLSGTSGRGEQYF	TGTGCCAGCAGTTTATCAGGGACTAGCGGGAGGGGAGAGCAGTACTTC
18	.	TRBV5-1	TRBJ1-3	.	CASSLDSPTGGSGNTIYF	TGCGCCAGCAGCTTGGATTCTCCCACGGGGGGCTCTGGAAACACCATATATTTT
15	.	TRBV30	TRBJ2-1	TRBD2	CAWSVMTSGGHEQFF	TGTGCCTGGAGTGTAATGACTAGCGGGGGGCATGAGCAGTTCTTC
15	.	TRBV20-1	TRBJ2-7	TRBD2	CSARDLRAGAYEQYF	TGCAGTGCTAGAGACCTCAGAGCGGGAGCCTACGAGCAGTACTTC
16	many	TRBV5-1	TRBJ2-1	TRBD2	CASSIPTSGVYNEQFF	TGCGCCAGCAGCATACCGACTAGCGGAGTCTACAATGAGCAGTTCTTC
16	few	TRBV20-1	TRBJ2-7	TRBD2	CSASGRGLAFSYEQYF	TGCAGTGCTTCCGGTCGGGGACTAGCGTTCTCCTACGAGCAGTACTTC
16	.	TRBV7-2	TRBJ2-5	TRBD2	CASSLVPLAVQETQYF	TGTGCCAGCAGCTTAGTCCCGCTAGCGGTACAAGAGACCCAGTACTTC
14	few	TRBV6-2/TRBV6-3	TRBJ1-1	.	CASSYSWQNTEAFF	TGTGCCAGCAGTTACTCGTGGCAGAACACTGAAGCTTTCTTT
13	.	TRBV7-9	TRBJ2-2	.	CASSATGSGELFF	TGTGCCAGCAGCGCAACAGGATCCGGGGAGCTGTTTTTT
14	.	TRBV2	TRBJ1-2	.	CASSEVTTNYGYTF	TGTGCCAGCAGTGAAGTCACTACTAACTATGGCTACACCTTC
15	.	TRBV5-1	TRBJ1-6	.	CASSLDREDNSPLHF	TGCGCCAGCAGCTTGGACAGGGAGGACAATTCACCCCTCCACTTT
14	few	TRBV7-6	TRBJ1-2	TRBD1	CASSLTPDRDGYTF	TGTGCCAGCAGCTTAACCCCGGACAGGGACGGCTACACCTTC
12	.	TRBV27	TRBJ2-2	.	CASSLNTGGLFF	TGTGCCAGCAGTTTGAACACCGGGGGGCTGTTTTTT